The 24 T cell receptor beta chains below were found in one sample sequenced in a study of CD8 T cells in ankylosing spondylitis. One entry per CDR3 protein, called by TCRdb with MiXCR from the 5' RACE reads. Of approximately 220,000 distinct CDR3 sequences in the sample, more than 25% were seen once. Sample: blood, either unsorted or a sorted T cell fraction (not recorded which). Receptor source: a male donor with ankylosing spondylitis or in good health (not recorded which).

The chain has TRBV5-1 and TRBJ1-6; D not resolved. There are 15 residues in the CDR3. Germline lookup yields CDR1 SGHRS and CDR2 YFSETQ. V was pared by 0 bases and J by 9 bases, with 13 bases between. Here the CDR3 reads CASSLDTSGGSPLHF. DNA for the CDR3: TGCGCCAGCAGCTTGGACACGTCAGGCGGTTCACCCCTCCACTTT.

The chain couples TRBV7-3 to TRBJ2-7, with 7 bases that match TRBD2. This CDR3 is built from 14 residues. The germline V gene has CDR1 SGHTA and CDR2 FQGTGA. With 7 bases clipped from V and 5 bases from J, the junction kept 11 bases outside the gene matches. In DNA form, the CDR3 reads TGTGCCAGCATCGAAGATGGGACTACGCACGAGCAGTACTTC. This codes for CASIEDGTTHEQYF.

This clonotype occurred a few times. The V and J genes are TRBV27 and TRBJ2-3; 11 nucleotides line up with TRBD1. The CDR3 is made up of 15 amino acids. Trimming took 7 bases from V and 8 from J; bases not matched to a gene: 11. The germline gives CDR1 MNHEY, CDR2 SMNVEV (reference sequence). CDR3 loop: CASTRSGTGGITQYF. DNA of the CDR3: TGTGCCAGCACCCGAAGCGGGACAGGGGGAATTACGCAGTATTTT.

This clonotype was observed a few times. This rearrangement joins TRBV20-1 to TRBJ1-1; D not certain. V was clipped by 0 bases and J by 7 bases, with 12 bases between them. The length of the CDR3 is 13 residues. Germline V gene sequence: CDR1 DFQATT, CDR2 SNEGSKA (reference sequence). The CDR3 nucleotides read TGCAGTGCTAGAGACCCCGGTAAAGGTGAAGCTTTCTTT. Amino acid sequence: CSARDPGKGEAFF.

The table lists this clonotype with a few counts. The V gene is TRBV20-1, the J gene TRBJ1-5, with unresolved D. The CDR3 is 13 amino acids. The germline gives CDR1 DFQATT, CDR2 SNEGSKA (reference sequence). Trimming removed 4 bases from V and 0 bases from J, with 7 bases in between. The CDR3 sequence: CSAKTASNQPQHF. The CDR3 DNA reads TGCAGTGCTAAAACAGCTAGCAATCAGCCCCAGCATTTT.

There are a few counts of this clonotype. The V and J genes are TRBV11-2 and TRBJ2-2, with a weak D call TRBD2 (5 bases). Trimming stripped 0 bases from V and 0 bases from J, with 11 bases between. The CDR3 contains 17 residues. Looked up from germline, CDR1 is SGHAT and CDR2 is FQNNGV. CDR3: CASSLDLTGTNTGELFF. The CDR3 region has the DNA TGTGCCAGCAGCTTAGATCTGACGGGAACGAACACCGGGGAGCTGTTTTTT.

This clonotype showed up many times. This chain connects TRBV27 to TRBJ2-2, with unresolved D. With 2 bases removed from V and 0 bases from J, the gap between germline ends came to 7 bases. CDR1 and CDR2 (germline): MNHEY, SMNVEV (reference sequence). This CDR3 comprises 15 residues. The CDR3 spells CASSLEGPNTGELFF. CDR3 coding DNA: TGTGCCAGCAGTTTAGAAGGGCCGAACACCGGGGAGCTGTTTTTT.

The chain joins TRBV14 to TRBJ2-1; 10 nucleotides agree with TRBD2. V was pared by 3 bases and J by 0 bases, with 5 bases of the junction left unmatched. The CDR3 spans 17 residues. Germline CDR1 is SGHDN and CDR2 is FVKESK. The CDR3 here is CASSHYSGGYSYNEQFF. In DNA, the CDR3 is TGTGCCAGCAGCCATTATAGCGGGGGGTACTCCTACAATGAGCAGTTCTTC.

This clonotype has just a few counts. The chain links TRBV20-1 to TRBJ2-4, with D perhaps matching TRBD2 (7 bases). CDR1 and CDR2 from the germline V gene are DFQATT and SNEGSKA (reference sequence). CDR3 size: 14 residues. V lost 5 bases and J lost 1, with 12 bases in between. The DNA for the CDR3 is TGCAGTGCTGAGGGCGGGGGCGCCAAAAACATTCAGTACTTC. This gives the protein CSAEGGGAKNIQYF.

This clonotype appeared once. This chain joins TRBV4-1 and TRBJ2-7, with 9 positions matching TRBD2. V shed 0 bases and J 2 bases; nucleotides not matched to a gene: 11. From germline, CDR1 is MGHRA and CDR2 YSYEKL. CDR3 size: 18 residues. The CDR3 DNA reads TGCGCCAGCAGCCAAGAAGAATTAGCGGCTAGCGGGACCTACGAGCAGTACTTC. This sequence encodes CASSQEELAASGTYEQYF.

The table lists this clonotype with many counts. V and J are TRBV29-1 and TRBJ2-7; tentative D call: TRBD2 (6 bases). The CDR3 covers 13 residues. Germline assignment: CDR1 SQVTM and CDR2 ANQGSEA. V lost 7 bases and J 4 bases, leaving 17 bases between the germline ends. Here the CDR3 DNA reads TGCAGCGCACAAACGAATGGGGGGTACGAGCAGTACTTC. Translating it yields CSAQTNGGYEQYF.

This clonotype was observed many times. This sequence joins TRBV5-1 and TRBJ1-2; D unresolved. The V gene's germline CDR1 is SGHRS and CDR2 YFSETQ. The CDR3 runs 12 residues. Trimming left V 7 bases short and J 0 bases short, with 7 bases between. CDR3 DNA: TGCGCCAGCGCAGAGACTAACTATGGCTACACCTTC. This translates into CASAETNYGYTF.

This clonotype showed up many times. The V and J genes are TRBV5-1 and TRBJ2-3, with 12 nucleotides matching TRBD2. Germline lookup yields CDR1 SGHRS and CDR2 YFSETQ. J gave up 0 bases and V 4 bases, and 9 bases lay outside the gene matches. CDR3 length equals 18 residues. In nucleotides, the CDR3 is TGCGCCAGCAGCCCGACTAGCGGGAGCACTCTCAGCACAGATACGCAGTATTTT. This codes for CASSPTSGSTLSTDTQYF.

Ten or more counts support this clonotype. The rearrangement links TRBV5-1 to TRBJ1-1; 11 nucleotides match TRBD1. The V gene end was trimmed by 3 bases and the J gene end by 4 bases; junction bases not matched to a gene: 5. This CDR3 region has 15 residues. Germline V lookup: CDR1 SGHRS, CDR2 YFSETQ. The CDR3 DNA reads TGCGCCAGCAGCTATTCCGGGACAGGGGGCACTGAAGCTTTCTTT. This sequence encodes CASSYSGTGGTEAFF.

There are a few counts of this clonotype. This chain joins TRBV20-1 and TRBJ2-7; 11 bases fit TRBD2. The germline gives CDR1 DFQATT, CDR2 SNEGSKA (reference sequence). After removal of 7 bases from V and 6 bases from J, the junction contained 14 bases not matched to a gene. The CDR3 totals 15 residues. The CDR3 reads CSGAGTSGFLGEQYF. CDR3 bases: TGCAGTGGAGCAGGGACTAGCGGTTTTTTGGGCGAGCAGTACTTC.

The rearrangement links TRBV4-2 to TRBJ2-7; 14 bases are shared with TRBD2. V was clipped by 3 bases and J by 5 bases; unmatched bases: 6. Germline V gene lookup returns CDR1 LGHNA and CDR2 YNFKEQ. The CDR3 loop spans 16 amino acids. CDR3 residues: CASSQGLAGEANEQYF. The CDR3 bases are TGTGCCAGCAGCCAGGGACTAGCGGGAGAGGCCAACGAGCAGTACTTC.

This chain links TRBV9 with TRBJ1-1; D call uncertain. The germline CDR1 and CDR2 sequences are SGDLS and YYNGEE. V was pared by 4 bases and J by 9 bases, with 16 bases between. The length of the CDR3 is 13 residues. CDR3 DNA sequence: TGTGCCAGCAGCACCGAAGGGCAGAGGCAAGCTTTCTTT. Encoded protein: CASSTEGQRQAFF.

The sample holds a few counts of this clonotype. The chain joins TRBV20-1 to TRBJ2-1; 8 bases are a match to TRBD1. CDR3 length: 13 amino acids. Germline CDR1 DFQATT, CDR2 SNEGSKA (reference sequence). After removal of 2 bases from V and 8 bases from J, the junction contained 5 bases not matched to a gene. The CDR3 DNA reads TGCAGTGCTAGAAGAGACAGGGGCCATGAGCAGTTCTTC. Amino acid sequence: CSARRDRGHEQFF.

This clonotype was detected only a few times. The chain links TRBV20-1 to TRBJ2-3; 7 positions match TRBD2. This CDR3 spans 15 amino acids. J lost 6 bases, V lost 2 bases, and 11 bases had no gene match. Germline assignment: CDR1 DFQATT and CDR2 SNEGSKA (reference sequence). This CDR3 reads CSARLRGRRGDTQYF. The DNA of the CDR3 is TGCAGTGCTAGACTACGCGGGAGAAGAGGCGATACGCAGTATTTT.

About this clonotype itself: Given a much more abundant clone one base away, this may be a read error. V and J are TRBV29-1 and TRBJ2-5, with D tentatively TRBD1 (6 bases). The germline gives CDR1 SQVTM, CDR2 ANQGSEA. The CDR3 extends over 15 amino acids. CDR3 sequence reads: CSVDRDGGVQEPQYF. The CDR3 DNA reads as TGCAGCGTTGATCGTGATGGGGGCGTCCAAGAGCCCCAGTACTTC.

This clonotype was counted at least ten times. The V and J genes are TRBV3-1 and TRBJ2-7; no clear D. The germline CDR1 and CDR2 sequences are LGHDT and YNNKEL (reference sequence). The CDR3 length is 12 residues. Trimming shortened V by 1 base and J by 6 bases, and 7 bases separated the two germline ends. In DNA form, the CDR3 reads TGTGCCAGCAGCCAAGGGAAGAGCGAGCAGTACTTC. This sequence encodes CASSQGKSEQYF.

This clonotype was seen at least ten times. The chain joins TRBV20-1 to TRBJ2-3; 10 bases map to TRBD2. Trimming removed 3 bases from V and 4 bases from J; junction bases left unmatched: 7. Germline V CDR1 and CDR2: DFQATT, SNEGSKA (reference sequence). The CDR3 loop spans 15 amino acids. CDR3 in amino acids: CSARPGTSAADTQYF. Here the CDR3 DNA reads TGCAGTGCTAGGCCCGGGACTAGCGCGGCAGATACGCAGTATTTT.

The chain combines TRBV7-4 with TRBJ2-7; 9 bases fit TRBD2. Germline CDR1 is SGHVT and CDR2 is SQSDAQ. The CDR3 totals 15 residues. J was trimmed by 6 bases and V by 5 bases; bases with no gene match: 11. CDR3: CASSAVGSGSSEQYF. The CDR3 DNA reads TGTGCCAGCAGCGCAGTAGGTAGCGGGAGCAGCGAGCAGTACTTC.

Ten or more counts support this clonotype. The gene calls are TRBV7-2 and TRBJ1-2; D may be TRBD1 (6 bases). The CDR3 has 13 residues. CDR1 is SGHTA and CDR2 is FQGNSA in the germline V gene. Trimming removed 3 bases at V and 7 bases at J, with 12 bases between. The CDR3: CASSFGGAGGYTF. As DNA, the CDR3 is TGTGCCAGCAGCTTTGGGGGGGCGGGTGGCTACACCTTC.